This TCR beta chain comes out of a study of CD8+ T cells in alopecia areata. Findings and limits, study-wide: Higher clonality and more expanded CD8+ clones appeared in lesional than normal scalp. Scalp data also include sequences from resident alphabeta T cells of normal skin.

Remarks on this clone: Its antigen is currently unknown.

PBMC-derived CD4+ and CD8+ T cells were sorted. Between the trimmed V and J ends, which lost 4 bases and 0 bases, there was a span of 13 bases. Germline loops: CDR1 SGHAT, CDR2 FQNNGV. This CDR3 region has 16 residues. RNA was extracted and reverse transcribed into cDNA as the sequencing template. Clones were read by immunoSEQ multiplex PCR, and TCRdb kept only the in-frame ones, dropping some. Of 65,000 to 100,000 clones listed, about 51% are singletons. The material sequenced was NKG2D-high CD8+ T cells sorted from blood. The clonotype was recovered from a human donor with alopecia areata. The chain has TRBV11-2 and TRBJ2-1; no clear D. The CDR3 bases are TGTGCCAGCAGCTCCTTCGAGGTAAGCTCCTACAATGAGCAGTTCTTC. It yields the protein CASSSFEVSSYNEQFF. The complete variable domain, with remaining parts taken from reference TRBV11-2 and TRBJ2-1, reads EAGVAQSPRYKIIEKRQSVAFWCNPISGHATLYWYQQILGQGPKLLIQFQNNGVVDDSQLPKDRFSAERLKGVDSTLKIQPAKLEDSAVYLCASSSFEVSSYNEQFFGPGTRLTVL.